This TCR beta chain was identified during a study of technical replicates of blood from a handful of donors. This table comes from immunoSEQ multiplex PCR, and its TCRdb copy is limited to in-frame clones, with some not included. The sample consists of around 80,000 clones, around 94% of them appearing once. CDR1 is MDHEN, CDR2 SYDVKM, per germline. The CDR3 sequence is 17 residues long. V lost 5 bases to trimming and J lost 0 bases; unmatched junction nucleotides: 5. This receptor was identified in a human donor in good health. The source material was T cells isolated from PBMCs. This chain uses TRBV28 with TRBJ2-4, with 12 bases identical to TRBD2. Here the CDR3 DNA reads TGTGCCAGCAGTCAAACGGGACTAGCGGGAGCCAAAAACATTCAGTACTTC. Translation: CASSQTGLAGAKNIQYF.